The 26 T cell receptor gamma chains below come from one sample, sequenced in a study of γδ T cells in repeated Plasmodium falciparum infection (dated by TCRdb to the early 2020s). For bulk TCR repertoire analysis, Vgamma9/Vdelta2+ and Vdelta2-negative gammadelta T cell populations were isolated by flow sorting from peripheral blood mononuclear cells. Preparation of the library involved multiplex PCR. TCRdb names Illumina MiSeq as the instrument used. TCRdb called clones anew from the public reads via CATT; matching DNA rows were later pooled. This sample comprises approximately 32,000 gamma-chain clones, more than 1.4% of them detected only once. The ten largest clones add up to 15% to 20% of the sample. Sequencing was performed on gamma-delta T cells from blood. These receptors were obtained from a pool of human donors (malaria-infected and uninfected, not separated).

This clone has more than one count but fewer than ten. TCRdb assigns this DNA the protein of a much larger clone, which departs from its translation at residue 7; this likely reflects a read error, and the protein shown comes from translating the DNA. The CDR3 here is CALCLHDRQPNYYKKLF. The DNA for the CDR3 is TGTGCCTTGTGTCTCCACGACCGACAACCGAATTATTATAAGAAACTCTTT. The chain employs TRGV9 and TRGJ1 or TRGJ2. TCRdb supplies no J gene; here it was assigned by aligning the nucleotide sequence to germline. The V and J ends lost 7 bases and 0 bases, in that order; junction bases with no gene match: 18. CDR3 length: 17 residues. CDR1 and CDR2 from the germline V gene are GITISATS and ISYDGTV (reference sequence).

Many counts were recorded for this clone. TCRdb shows a much larger clone's protein in place of this DNA's translation, and the two differ at residue 3, likely through a read error; the protein shown is translated from the DNA. V is TRGV9 and J is TRGJ1 or TRGJ2. TCRdb leaves out the J gene; it was filled in here by matching the DNA to germline. Looked up from germline, CDR1 is GITISATS and CDR2 is ISYDGTV (reference sequence). The CDR3 is 14 amino acids. The CDR3 bases are TGTGCCTCGTGGGAGGTGTTGAATTATTATAAGAAACTCTTT. Its protein product is CASWEVLNYYKKLF.

This clone was counted at least ten times. The gene calls are TRGV4 and TRGJP2. Trimming took 5 bases from V and 2 from J; bases not matched to a gene: 5. The CDR3 consists of 14 residues. CDR1 and CDR2 from the germline V gene are EGSTGY and YDSYTSSV. The CDR3 sequence is CATWAYSSDWIKTF. CDR3 DNA: TGTGCCACCTGGGCCTACAGTAGTGATTGGATCAAGACGTTT.

About this clone: TCRdb's listed protein matches a much larger clone and diverges from this DNA's translation at residue 6, likely through a read error; the protein shown comes from the DNA. The chain has TRGV9 and TRGJP. Assignment of the J gene here rests on matching the DNA to germline, because TCRdb gives none. CDR1 GITISATS and CDR2 ISYDGTV come from the germline V gene (reference sequence). The V gene end was trimmed by 3 bases and the J gene end by 7 bases; junction bases not matched to a gene: 9. The CDR3 totals 17 residues. The CDR3 DNA follows: TGTGCCTTGTGGGAGATCCCAACCGAGTTGGGCAAAAAAATCAAGGTATTT. It yields the protein CALWEIPTELGKKIKVF.

This clone was counted many times. Different DNA sequences within this sample yield the same CDR3. The rearrangement joins TRGV9 to TRGJ1 or TRGJ2. After removal of 2 bases from V and 3 bases from J, the junction contained 4 bases not matched to a gene. The CDR3 loop spans 13 amino acids. The germline V gene encodes CDR1 GITISATS and CDR2 ISYDGTV (reference sequence). CDR3 amino acids: CALWEGFYYKKLF. CDR3 DNA: TGTGCCTTGTGGGAGGGATTTTATTATAAGAAACTCTTT.

Many counts were recorded for this clone. The same CDR3 also results from other DNA sequences found in this sample. The chain couples TRGV9 to TRGJ1 or TRGJ2. Germline values: CDR1 GITISATS, CDR2 ISYDGTV (reference sequence). V gave up 5 bases and J gave up 7 bases; unmatched junction bases: 8. The CDR3 is 12 residues long. CDR3 coding DNA: TGTGCCTTGTGGGTGGGGGGGTATAAGAAACTCTTT. It codes for CALWVGGYKKLF.

This clone was detected many times. This DNA's translation differs at residue 6 from TCRdb's protein, which comes from a much larger clone; a read error is likely, and the protein shown is translated from the DNA. The chain combines TRGV9 with TRGJ1 or TRGJ2. TCRdb gives no J gene; it was assigned here by matching the DNA to germline. This CDR3 has 16 amino acids. Germline loops: CDR1 GITISATS, CDR2 ISYDGTV (reference sequence). J lost 3 bases, V lost 2 bases, and 13 bases had no gene match. The CDR3 DNA reads TGTGCCTTGTGGGAGGCCATCGGGGGAGCTTATTATAAGAAACTCTTT. Its translation: CALWEAIGGAYYKKLF.

The sample holds many counts of this clone. TCRdb lists the protein of a much larger clone for this DNA, which differs at residue 6, so this is likely a read error; the protein given here is translated from the DNA itself. V gene TRGV3 combines with J gene TRGJP. The J gene, missing from TCRdb, was assigned here through DNA to germline matching. V gave up 3 bases and J gave up 4 bases; unmatched junction bases: 6. The CDR3 spans 17 residues. Germline V gene data show CDR1 as VTNTFY and CDR2 as YDVSTARD (reference sequence). The CDR3 loop is CATWDGIQELGKKIKVF. The CDR3 bases are TGTGCCACCTGGGACGGCATTCAAGAGTTGGGCAAAAAAATCAAGGTATTT.

This clone was seen repeatedly, ten times or more. The chain links TRGV3 to TRGJ1 or TRGJ2. The CDR3 sequence is 13 residues long. Germline assignment: CDR1 VTNTFY and CDR2 YDVSTARD (reference sequence). V was pared by 0 bases and J by 5 bases, with 4 bases of the junction left unmatched. The CDR3: CATWDRLDYKKLF. Written as DNA, the CDR3 is TGTGCCACCTGGGACAGGCTGGATTATAAGAAACTCTTT.

In the case of this clone: This may be a read error: a much more frequent sequence differs by one nucleotide. No J gene was assigned, while the V gene was called as TRGV2. CDR3 size: 15 residues. The germline gives CDR1 EGSNGY, CDR2 YDSYNSKV. The CDR3 here is CATWDGPSIYYKELF. The CDR3 coding sequence is TGTGCCACCTGGGACGGGCCTTCTATTTATTATAAGGAACTCTTT.

This clone was recorded many times. This sequence may be a read error, since a much larger clone differs from it by one base. Other DNA sequences in the same sample also yield this CDR3. This chain uses TRGV9 with TRGJP. No J gene is reported in TCRdb; it was inferred here by comparing the DNA with germline. The CDR3 covers 18 residues. V trimming: 1 base; J trimming: 3 bases; junction bases outside the gene matches: 6. Per the germline V gene, CDR1 is GITISATS and CDR2 is ISYDGTV (reference sequence). The CDR3: CALWEVNEQELGKKIKVF. DNA of the CDR3: TGTGCCTTGTGGGAGGTAAACGAGCAAGAGTTGGGCAAAAAAATCAAGGTATTT.

Turning to this clone: This likely came from a read error, as a far larger clone is one base away. The same CDR3 also results from other DNA sequences found in this sample. The rearrangement links TRGV9 to TRGJP. CDR1 and CDR2 (germline): GITISATS, ISYDGTV (reference sequence). The CDR3 length is 17 residues. The CDR3 loop is CALWEGTYELGKKIKVF. CDR3 sequence (DNA): TGTGCCTTGTGGGAGGGGACATATGAGTTGGGTAAAAAAATCAAGGTATTT.

This clone was counted between two and nine times. The protein held in TCRdb is that of a much larger clone and does not match this DNA's translation at residue 8, likely because of a read error; the protein shown is translated from the DNA. The sample holds other DNA sequences that translate to the same CDR3. This chain links TRGV2 with TRGJ1 or TRGJ2. TCRdb carries no J gene annotation; the J gene was assigned here by matching the DNA with germline. Germline loops: CDR1 EGSNGY, CDR2 YDSYNSKV. The CDR3 length is 14 residues. J gave up 6 bases and V 0 bases, and 8 bases lay outside the gene matches. DNA for the CDR3: TGTGCCACCTGGGACGGGCGGAGGGGTTATAAGAAACTCTTT. Amino acids: CATWDGRRGYKKLF.

About this clone itself: The likely explanation is a read error, given a far larger clone one base away. At the DNA level, this CDR3 is encoded by other sequences in the same sample as well. The V and J genes are TRGV9 and TRGJ1 or TRGJ2. The J gene was not available in TCRdb and was assigned here by matching the DNA to germline segments. Germline-derived CDR1 and CDR2 are GITISATS and ISYDGTV (reference sequence). The V and J ends lost 6 bases and 10 bases, in that order; junction bases with no gene match: 15. The CDR3 covers 13 residues. The DNA of the CDR3 is TGTGCCTTGTGGCGGGGGCGGAGTCACAAGAAACTCTTT. Its translation is CALWRGRSHKKLF.

This clone appeared a few times. The TCRdb protein comes from a much larger clone and disagrees with this DNA's translation at residue 2, likely due to a read error; the protein given here is derived from the DNA. This chain joins TRGV9 and TRGJP. Here the J gene came from matching the DNA to germline, since TCRdb omits it. The CDR3 runs 19 residues. CDR1 and CDR2 (germline): GITISATS, ISYDGTV (reference sequence). CDR3 in amino acids: CTLWEVPGGQELGKKIKVF. The CDR3 DNA reads as TGTACCTTGTGGGAGGTGCCTGGGGGCCAAGAGTTGGGCAAAAAAATCAAGGTATTT.

This clone was observed many times. Only one base separates this from a far larger clonotype, so it likely reflects a read error. Other DNA sequences in this specimen translate into the identical CDR3. The J gene is TRGJP, the V gene TRGV9. There are 16 residues in the CDR3. V gave up 4 bases and J gave up 7 bases; unmatched junction bases: 7. CDR1 and CDR2 (germline): GITISATS, ISYDGTV (reference sequence). This CDR3 is CALWEVVELGKKIKVF. CDR3 sequence (DNA): TGTGCCTTGTGGGAAGTGGTGGAGTTGGGCAAAAAAATCAAGGTATTT.

This clone was seen many times. This DNA's translation and the protein TCRdb lists, from a much larger clone, do not match at residue 11, likely due to a read error; the protein shown is translated from the DNA. The J gene is TRGJ1 or TRGJ2, the V gene TRGV3. This CDR3 spans 13 amino acids. Germline V gene sequence: CDR1 VTNTFY, CDR2 YDVSTARD (reference sequence). In nucleotides, the CDR3 is TGTGCCACCTGGGACAGGGGTTATTATAAGGAACTCTTT. It specifies CATWDRGYYKELF.

This clone has more than one count but fewer than ten. Translating this DNA gives a protein that differs at residue 9 from the TCRdb one, which belongs to a much larger clone; a read error is likely, and the protein shown is this translation. The chain recombines TRGV9 with TRGJP. The CDR3 runs to 17 residues. CDR1 is GITISATS, CDR2 ISYDGTV, per germline (reference sequence). The CDR3 protein is CALWESLQGLGKKIKVF. The CDR3 bases are TGTGCCTTGTGGGAGTCCCTACAAGGGTTGGGCAAAAAAATCAAGGTATTT.

In its sample, this clone was seen many times. The amino acid sequence in TCRdb belongs to a much larger clone and departs from this DNA's translation at residue 4, likely a sequencing read error; the sequence shown is translated from the DNA. Other DNA sequences of this sample code for an identical CDR3. CDR3 in DNA: TGTGCCACCCGGGACGGAATCCTTCCGAATTATTATAAGAAACTCTTT. Translation: CATRDGILPNYYKKLF. This chain joins TRGV2 and TRGJ1 or TRGJ2. The J gene was not available in TCRdb and was assigned here by matching the DNA to germline segments. The CDR3 sequence is 16 residues long. In germline, CDR1 is EGSNGY, CDR2 YDSYNSKV.

This clone was recorded at least ten times. Possible read error: a much larger clone is one base away. Other DNA sequences within the sample encode an identical CDR3. The J gene is TRGJ1 or TRGJ2, the V gene TRGV3. The germline CDR1 and CDR2 sequences are VTNTFY and YDVSTARD (reference sequence). J was trimmed by 4 bases and V by 3 bases; bases with no gene match: 6. The CDR3 consists of 13 residues. The CDR3 DNA sequence: TGTGCCACCTGGGACCGATACTATTATAAGAAACTCTTT. Amino acids: CATWDRYYYKKLF.

The sample holds many counts of this clone. A read error likely explains why the TCRdb protein, taken from a much larger clone, differs from this DNA's translation at residue 5; the protein shown is translated from the DNA. Different DNA sequences within this sample yield the same CDR3. The chain uses TRGV2 and TRGJ1 or TRGJ2. The CDR3 loop spans 12 amino acids. V lost 5 bases and J lost 7; bases outside the gene matches: 8. Germline-derived CDR1 and CDR2 are EGSNGY and YDSYNSKV. CDR3 coding DNA: TGTGCCACCTGGGGCGGTGGCTATAAGAAACTCTTT. Translated, it gives CATWGGGYKKLF.

A word on this clone: The protein TCRdb gives is from a much larger clone and does not agree with this DNA's translation at residue 4, likely a read error; the protein shown here comes from the DNA. The gene calls are TRGV4 and TRGJ1 or TRGJ2. The germline V gene encodes CDR1 EGSTGY and CDR2 YDSYTSSV. The CDR3 length is 14 residues. Trimming removed 9 bases from V and 7 bases from J; junction bases left unmatched: 18. CDR3 DNA: TGTGCCACCCGGGCCCCGGTCGGAGGCTATAAGAAACTCTTT. Its translation is CATRAPVGGYKKLF.

This clone was found many times. The TCRdb protein comes from a much larger clone and disagrees with this DNA's translation at residue 9, likely due to a read error; the protein given here is derived from the DNA. CDR3 sequence reads: CALWAIQESGKKIKVF. CDR3 bases: TGTGCCTTGTGGGCCATCCAAGAGTCGGGCAAAAAAATCAAGGTATTT. The chain joins TRGV9 to TRGJP. Germline lookup yields CDR1 GITISATS and CDR2 ISYDGTV (reference sequence). This CDR3 comprises 16 residues.

Notes on this clone: This DNA translates differently at residue 4 from the TCRdb protein, which is that of a much larger clone; a read error is likely, and the protein shown is the DNA's own translation. J is TRGJ1 or TRGJ2 and V is TRGV9. The J gene is not listed in TCRdb, so it was assigned here from a DNA match to germline. Looked up from germline, CDR1 is GITISATS and CDR2 is ISYDGTV (reference sequence). This CDR3 has 13 residues. In nucleotides, the CDR3 is TGTGCCTTGAGGGACTCGGCTTATTATAAGAAACTCTTT. Its protein product is CALRDSAYYKKLF.

This clone was found a few times. The protein TCRdb lists belongs to a much larger clone and differs from this DNA's translation at residue 9, which points to a read error; the protein shown is made from the DNA. The V gene is TRGV4, the J gene TRGJ1 or TRGJ2. TCRdb offers no J gene call, so here the DNA was matched to germline to obtain one. The CDR3 has 13 residues. Germline-derived CDR1 and CDR2 are EGSTGY and YDSYTSSV. The CDR3 is CATWGSNYHKKLF. CDR3 in DNA: TGTGCCACCTGGGGTTCGAATTATCATAAGAAACTCTTT.

Ten or more counts support this clone. For this DNA, TCRdb reports the protein of a much larger clone, which diverges at residue 9, most likely from a read error; the protein presented here is translated directly from the DNA. The V gene is TRGV9, the J gene TRGJP1. TCRdb lists no J gene, so it was determined here by aligning the DNA to germline. Germline V gene lookup returns CDR1 GITISATS and CDR2 ISYDGTV (reference sequence). CDR3 length: 15 residues. CDR3 bases: TGTGCCTTGTGGGAGGTGCATACCGCTGGTTGGTTCAAGATATTT. This translates into CALWEVHTAGWFKIF.